This entry lists 11 T cell receptor beta chains sequenced from one sample in a study of blood T cell repertoires in COVID-19. Profiled with immunoSEQ multiplex PCR; TCRdb holds only in-frame clones, not every one. The table includes about 210,000 clones, around 86% detected once. The sample comprised PBMCs or T cells enriched from blood (not recorded which). These TCRs come from a man under 40 in a cohort exposed to, infected with or recovered from COVID-19 (not recorded which).

The chain is built from TRBV10-3 and TRBJ1-3; D is ambiguous. The V and J ends lost 6 bases and 4 bases respectively, with 7 bases between them. Germline CDR1 and CDR2: ENHRY and SYGVKD. The CDR3 extends over 12 amino acids. The CDR3 bases are TGTGCCATCAGGGGCGTCGGAAACACCATATATTTT. Translation: CAIRGVGNTIYF.

The V call is TRBV28, the J call TRBJ2-1; 8 positions agree with TRBD2. The CDR3 contains 17 residues. V was clipped by 2 bases and J by 1 base; unmatched bases: 7. Germline V gene lookup returns CDR1 MDHEN and CDR2 SYDVKM. CDR3 amino acids: CASSLGLGLGSYNEQFF. The CDR3 bases are TGTGCCAGCAGTTTAGGCCTGGGACTAGGGTCCTACAATGAGCAGTTCTTC. The full variable domain, completed using reference TRBV28 and TRBJ2-1, is DVKVTQSSRYLVKRTGEKVFLECVQDMDHENMFWYRQDPGLGLRLIYFSYDVKMKEKGDIPEGYSVSREKKERFSLILESASTNQTSMYLCASSLGLGLGSYNEQFFGPGTRLTVL.

The genes are TRBV7-9 and TRBJ2-1; 9 positions match TRBD1. This CDR3 is 15 amino acids long. The junction had 6 bases not matched to a gene; V was cut back by 5 bases and J by 4 bases. The germline V gene encodes CDR1 SEHNR and CDR2 FQNEAQ (reference sequence). CDR3: CASSGRDREYNEQFF. In DNA, the CDR3 is TGTGCCAGCAGCGGACGGGACAGGGAATACAATGAGCAGTTCTTC.

V and J are TRBV5-1 and TRBJ2-1, with 14 positions matching TRBD2. There are 15 residues in the CDR3. V was pared by 6 bases and J by 15 bases, with 14 bases of the junction left unmatched. Germline V gives CDR1 SGHRS, CDR2 YFSETQ. DNA of the CDR3: TGCGCCAGCACCCTCACAGGGACTAGCGGGGGTAGCTGGTTCTTC. Translating it yields CASTLTGTSGGSWFF.

This sequence joins TRBV6-4 and TRBJ1-2, with D maybe TRBD1 (5 bases). V was shortened by 3 bases and J by 6 bases, with 17 bases between the two germline ends. The CDR3 is made up of 15 amino acids. Germline loops: CDR1 MRHNA, CDR2 SNTAGT. CDR3 coding DNA: TGTGCCAGCAGTGAGGTGGCCAGGGCGGTTAATGGCTACACCTTC. Amino acid sequence: CASSEVARAVNGYTF.

CDR3 residues: CASSQAAGNEQFF. DNA of the CDR3: TGTGCCAGCAGCCAAGCCGCTGGCAATGAGCAGTTCTTC. The chain combines TRBV11-3 with TRBJ2-1; the D is unclear. V lost 5 bases, J lost 6 bases, and 11 bases lay in between. Germline CDR1 reads SGHNT; CDR2 reads YENEEA. The CDR3 covers 13 residues.

The rearrangement joins TRBV9 to TRBJ2-5; TRBD2 matches 11 bases. V was clipped by 1 base and J by 5 bases; unmatched bases: 4. CDR1 SGDLS and CDR2 YYNGEE come from the germline V gene. The length of the CDR3 is 15 residues. The CDR3 region is CASSVNSGRVETQYF. Written as DNA, the CDR3 is TGTGCCAGCAGCGTAAATAGCGGGAGGGTTGAGACCCAGTACTTC.

CDR3 loop: CASSPEYTFNYGYTF. The CDR3, as DNA: TGTGCCAGCAGCCCGGAGTATACCTTTAACTATGGCTACACCTTC. The chain combines TRBV6-5 with TRBJ1-2; D unclear. The CDR3 sequence is 15 residues long. Germline-derived CDR1 and CDR2 are MNHEY and SVGAGI. V lost 6 bases and J 1 base, leaving 15 bases between the germline ends.

The chain employs TRBV28 and TRBJ2-7; D ambiguous. V was cut by 3 bases and J by 0 bases, with 9 bases left in between. This CDR3 contains 14 residues. CDR1 is MDHEN and CDR2 is SYDVKM in the germline V gene. The CDR3 region has the DNA TGTGCCAGCAGTTTTCAGGTGCTCTCCTACGAGCAGTACTTC. This sequence encodes CASSFQVLSYEQYF. The variable domain in full, with the rest retrieved from reference TRBV28 and TRBJ2-7, is DVKVTQSSRYLVKRTGEKVFLECVQDMDHENMFWYRQDPGLGLRLIYFSYDVKMKEKGDIPEGYSVSREKKERFSLILESASTNQTSMYLCASSFQVLSYEQYFGPGTRLTVT.

The chain carries TRBV29-1 and TRBJ2-3; a weak D match, TRBD1 (6 bases). This CDR3 has 14 amino acids. Per the germline V gene, CDR1 is SQVTM and CDR2 is ANQGSEA. Between the trimmed V and J ends, which lost 6 bases and 1 base, there was a span of 14 bases. The CDR3 DNA sequence: TGCAGCGTAGTGACAGGAGTCGGCACAGATACGCAGTATTTT. The encoded protein is CSVVTGVGTDTQYF.

This clone was picked up a small number of times. This rearrangement joins TRBV12-3 or TRBV12-4 to TRBJ2-7; TRBD1 agrees at 7 bases. The CDR3 runs to 13 residues. Germline trimming cut 10 bases from V and 2 bases from J; bases unmatched to any gene: 8. The CDR3 sequence is CAIPRDSPYEQYF. The CDR3 bases are TGTGCCATCCCCCGGGACAGTCCCTACGAGCAGTACTTC.